This TCR beta chain originates from a study of cytomegalovirus exposure and HLA in healthy donors. The study, taken as a whole, reports: A later analysis reportedly found that, within productive TCRs, an Asian-associated ancestry cluster had fewer N-insertions than the mean observed across the roughly 700 donors. CMV antigen specificity of a few CMV-associated chains was confirmed in vitro.

PCR primers comprised 60 Vbeta and 13 Jbeta primers. Original data processing: Among the unique TCR beta chains that a later analysis counted, 70 million to 85 million in all, about 12 million were shared. Method: immunoSEQ multiplex PCR; TCRdb's copy keeps in-frame clones and lacks some. D and trimming were read from the DNA, whereas the V and J calls and clone size are those reported in that table. The table has about 110,000 clones, around 62% seen once. Details on this clone: What it recognizes is unknown.

This CDR3 spans 13 amino acids. The germline gives CDR1 SEHNR, CDR2 FQNEAQ (reference sequence). Trimming at V came to 5 bases and at J to 7 bases, leaving 5 bases not matched to a gene. This receptor was taken from a man aged 25 to 40 in good health and CMV-seropositive. The V call is TRBV7-9, the J call TRBJ2-1; TRBD2 agrees at 7 bases. Sample: PBMCs. The CDR3 spells CASSQGLVNEQFF. CDR3 coding DNA: TGTGCCAGCAGCCAAGGACTAGTGAATGAGCAGTTCTTC.